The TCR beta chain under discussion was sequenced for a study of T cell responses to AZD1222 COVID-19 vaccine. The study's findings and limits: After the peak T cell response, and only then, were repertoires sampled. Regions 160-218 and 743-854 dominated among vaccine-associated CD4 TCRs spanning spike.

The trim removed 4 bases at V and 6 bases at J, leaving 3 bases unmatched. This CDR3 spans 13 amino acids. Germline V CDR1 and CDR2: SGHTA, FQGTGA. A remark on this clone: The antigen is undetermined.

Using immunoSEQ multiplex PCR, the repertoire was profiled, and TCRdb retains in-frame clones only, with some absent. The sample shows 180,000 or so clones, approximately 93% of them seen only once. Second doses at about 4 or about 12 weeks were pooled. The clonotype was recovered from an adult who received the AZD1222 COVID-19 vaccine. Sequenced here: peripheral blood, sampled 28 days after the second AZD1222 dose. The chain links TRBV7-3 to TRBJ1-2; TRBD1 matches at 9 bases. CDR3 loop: CASSSNRGHGYTF. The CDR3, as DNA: TGTGCCAGCAGCTCCAACAGGGGGCATGGCTACACCTTC.